This T cell receptor beta chain was sequenced for a study of blood T cell repertoires in COVID-19. Some clones are missing from TCRdb's copy, which holds only in-frame ones; the method was immunoSEQ multiplex PCR. The data hold about 130,000 clones, with 85% to 90% observed a single time. Germline assignment: CDR1 MNHEY and CDR2 SMNVEV (reference sequence). With 7 bases removed from V and 7 bases from J, the gap between germline ends came to 16 bases. The CDR3 has 13 residues. Source material: peripheral blood. The rearrangement links TRBV27 to TRBJ1-2, with a possible D match to TRBD1 (6 bases). This TCR was sampled from a man aged 45 to 65 with active or convalescent COVID-19. CDR3 sequence reads: CASTTTGARGYTF. CDR3 sequence (DNA): TGTGCCAGCACCACGACAGGCGCCCGTGGCTACACCTTC.